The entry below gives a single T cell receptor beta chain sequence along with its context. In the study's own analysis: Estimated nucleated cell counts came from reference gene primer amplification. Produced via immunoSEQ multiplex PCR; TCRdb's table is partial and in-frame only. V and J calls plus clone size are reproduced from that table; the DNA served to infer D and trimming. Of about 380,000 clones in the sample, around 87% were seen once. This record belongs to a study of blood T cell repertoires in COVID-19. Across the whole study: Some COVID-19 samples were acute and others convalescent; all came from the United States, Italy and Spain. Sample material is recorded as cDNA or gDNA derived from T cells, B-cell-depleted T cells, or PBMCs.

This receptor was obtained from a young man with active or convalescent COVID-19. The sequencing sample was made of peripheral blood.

For the CDR3, the DNA is TGTGCCAGCAGCTTAGGATGGGCCAGGGGGTACTACGAGCAGTACTTC. Protein: CASSLGWARGYYEQYF. The V gene is TRBV7-8, the J gene TRBJ2-7; 7 bases are shared with TRBD1. The CDR3 length is 16 residues. The germline gives CDR1 SGHVS, CDR2 FQNEAQ. The ends lost 1 base at V and 3 bases at J; junction bases unmatched: 9.